The sequence of this T cell receptor beta chain was determined in a study of blood T cell repertoires in COVID-19. Turning to the study itself: Acute-phase and convalescent COVID-19 samples originated in the United States, Italy and Spain. Sources were T cells, B-cell-depleted T cells, or PBMCs; the material itself was cDNA or gDNA.

Authors' data handling: By means of reference gene primer amplification, nucleated cell counts were estimated. Only in-frame clones appear in the TCRdb table, and some are missing; sequencing was by immunoSEQ multiplex PCR. D and trimming were read from the DNA, whereas the V and J calls and clone size are those reported in that table. The repertoire consists of over 200,000 clones, with roughly 88% occurring once and the leading ten covering around 0.8%. Trimming removed 7 bases from V and 4 bases from J; junction bases left unmatched: 6. The CDR3 spans 15 residues. Germline V gives CDR1 LNHDA, CDR2 SQIVND (reference sequence).

The source of this sequence is a woman aged 25 to 39 with acute or convalescent COVID-19. Sequencing was carried out using peripheral blood. The chain links TRBV19 to TRBJ2-2; 10 positions match TRBD1. The CDR3 sequence is CASNPTGGGTGELFF. The CDR3 bases are TGTGCCAGTAACCCGACAGGGGGCGGCACCGGGGAGCTGTTTTTT.